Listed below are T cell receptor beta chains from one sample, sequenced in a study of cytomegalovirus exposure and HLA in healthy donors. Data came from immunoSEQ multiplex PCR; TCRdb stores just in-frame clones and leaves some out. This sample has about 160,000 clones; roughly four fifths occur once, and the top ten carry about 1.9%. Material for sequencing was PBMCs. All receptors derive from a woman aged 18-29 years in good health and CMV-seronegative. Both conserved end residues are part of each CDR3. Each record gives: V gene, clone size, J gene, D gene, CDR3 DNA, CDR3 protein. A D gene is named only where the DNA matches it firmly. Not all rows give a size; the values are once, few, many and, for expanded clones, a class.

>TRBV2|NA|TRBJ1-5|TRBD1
TGTGCCAGCAGCGATGACAGGGGAAATCAGCCCCAGCATTTT
CASSDDRGNQPQHF
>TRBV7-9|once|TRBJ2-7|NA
TGTGCCAGCAGCTTATCGCGGGAAGCCGAGCAGTACTTC
CASSLSREAEQYF
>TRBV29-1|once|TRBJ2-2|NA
TGCAGCGTGACAGGAGACACCGGGGAGCTGTTTTTT
CSVTGDTGELFF
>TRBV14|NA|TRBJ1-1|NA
TGTGCCAGCAGCCAATCCGGCGGAGCTTTCTTT
CASSQSGGAFF
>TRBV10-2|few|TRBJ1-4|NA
TGCGCCAGCACCCGGGCGGGGGCTCTTAATGAAAAACTGTTTTTT
CASTRAGALNEKLFF
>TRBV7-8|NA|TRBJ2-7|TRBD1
TGTGCCAGCACCCCTGGCCGGGACAGGGTTAACGAGCAGTACTTC
CASTPGRDRVNEQYF
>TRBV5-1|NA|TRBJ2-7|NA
TGCGCCAGCAGCTGGAGGACGGGAACCTACGAGCAGTACTTC
CASSWRTGTYEQYF
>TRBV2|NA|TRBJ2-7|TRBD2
TGTGCCAGCAACACGGGCGGGAGCTCCTACGAGCAGTACTTC
CASNTGGSSYEQYF
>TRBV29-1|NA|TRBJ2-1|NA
TGCAGCGTTGAATTGGTGGAGGTCGACAACAATGAGCAGTTCTTC
CSVELVEVDNNEQFF
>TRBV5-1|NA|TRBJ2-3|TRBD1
TGCGCCAGCAGCTTACAGGGGGCGAAGCGCACAGATACGCAGTATTTT
CASSLQGAKRTDTQYF
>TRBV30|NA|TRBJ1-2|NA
TGTGCCTGGAGTGGAAATACAGGAATTGGCTACACCTTC
CAWSGNTGIGYTF
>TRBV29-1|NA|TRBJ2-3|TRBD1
TGCAGCGTGAGGACAGGGACTAGCACAGATACGCAGTATTTT
CSVRTGTSTDTQYF
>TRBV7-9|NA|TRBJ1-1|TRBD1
TGTGCCAGCCTACGGACAGGGGGATCGAACACTGAAGCTTTCTTT
CASLRTGGSNTEAFF
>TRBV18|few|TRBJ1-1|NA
TGTGCCAGCTCCCAAACGGGAGGGGATAGGGCTTTCTTT
CASSQTGGDRAFF
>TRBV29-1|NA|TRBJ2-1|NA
TGCAGCGTAGACACAGGGATTCGGTACAATGAGCAGTTCTTC
CSVDTGIRYNEQFF
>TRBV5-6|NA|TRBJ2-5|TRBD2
TGTGCCAGCAGCTTGGTACGGACTAGCGGGGGGGCCGGTGAGACCCAGTACTTC
CASSLVRTSGGAGETQYF
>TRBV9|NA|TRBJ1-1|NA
TGTGCCAGCAGCGTAGCTCGGGGGGCGAACACTGAAGCTTTCTTT
CASSVARGANTEAFF